This TCR beta chain was identified in a study of blood T cells in healthy people across ages. Regarding the study as a whole: Donors of long life had a larger count of naive CD4+ cells and greater diversity than aged donors. Getting older went along with TCR beta diversity per million T cells dropping roughly linearly.

On this clonotype itself: Its matching antigen is unknown.

Together with a sample-barcoded 5' primer, a J-beta primer mix was included in a second PCR lasting about 7 to 11 cycles. Each cDNA molecule received a tag from a template-switch adaptor that had 12 random nucleotides. Using its own MiXCR run on the 5' RACE reads, TCRdb lists one record per CDR3 protein. The table has about 1.8 million distinct CDR3 sequences, around half seen once. This CDR3 is 13 amino acids long. In germline, CDR1 is MNHEY, CDR2 SVGEGT. V gave up 6 bases and J gave up 5 bases, with 13 bases separating them. Sequenced material: blood. The V call is TRBV6-2 or TRBV6-3, the J call TRBJ2-5; D may be TRBD2 (6 bases). This receptor was taken from a woman between 35 and 50 years old in good health. The CDR3 spells CASRKDYLETQYF. CDR3 coding DNA: TGTGCCAGCAGGAAGGACTACTTGGAGACCCAGTACTTC.